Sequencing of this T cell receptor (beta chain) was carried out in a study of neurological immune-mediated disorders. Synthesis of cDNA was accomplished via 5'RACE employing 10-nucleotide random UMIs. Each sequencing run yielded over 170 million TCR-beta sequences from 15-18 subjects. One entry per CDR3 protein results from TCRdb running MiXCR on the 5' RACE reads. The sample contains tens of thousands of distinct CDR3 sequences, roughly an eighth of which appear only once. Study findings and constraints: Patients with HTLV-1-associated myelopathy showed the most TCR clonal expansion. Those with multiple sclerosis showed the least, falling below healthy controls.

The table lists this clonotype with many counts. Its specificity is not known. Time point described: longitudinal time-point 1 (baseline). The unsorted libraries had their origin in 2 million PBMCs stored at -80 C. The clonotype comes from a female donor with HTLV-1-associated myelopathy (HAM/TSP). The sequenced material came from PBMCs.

CDR3 nucleotide sequence: TGTGCCAGCAGCTTACCGACAGCGGGATGGGGGATTTCCTACGAGCAGTACTTC. Translated, it gives CASSLPTAGWGISYEQYF. The chain is built from TRBV11-1 and TRBJ2-7, with TRBD2 matching over 7 bases. Germline-derived CDR1 and CDR2 are SGHAT and FQDESV (reference sequence). CDR3 length equals 18 residues. Trimming at V came to 2 bases and at J to 1 base, leaving 14 bases not matched to a gene.